A single sample gave rise to the 18 T cell receptor beta chains below, sequenced in a study of T cell changes during pregnancy in multiple sclerosis. The table came from immunoSEQ multiplex PCR; TCRdb's copy has only in-frame clones and leaves some out. The table shows roughly 64,000 clones, with 90% occurring only once. The sequencing here drew on peripheral blood, taken in the third trimester of pregnancy. These receptor sequences come from a female donor in good health, enrolled as a control in a pregnancy study.

This clone was counted a few times. This chain uses TRBV6-5 with TRBJ1-5; D uncertain. Germline CDR1 reads MNHEY; CDR2 reads SVGAGI. The CDR3 totals 13 residues. Trimming took off 6 bases at V and 0 bases at J, with 6 bases between the two ends. CDR3 coding DNA: TGTGCCAGCAGACAAAATAGCAATCAGCCCCAGCATTTT. Translated: CASRQNSNQPQHF.

This sequence joins TRBV10-3 and TRBJ1-1; TRBD1 is a possible D gene (5 bases). Germline CDR1 is ENHRY and CDR2 is SYGVKD. This CDR3 region has 13 residues. The V end lost 2 bases, the J end lost 1 base, and 5 bases lay between the germline ends. As DNA, the CDR3 is TGTGCCATCAGTGAGGGACAGAACACTGAAGCTTTCTTT. The encoded protein is CAISEGQNTEAFF.

The chain has TRBV4-3 and TRBJ1-4, with D perhaps TRBD1 (5 bases). The V and J ends lost 4 bases and 4 bases respectively, with 16 bases between them. CDR3 length: 16 amino acids. Germline V gene lookup returns CDR1 LGHNA and CDR2 YSLEER. In DNA form, the CDR3 reads TGCGCCAGCAGCCGGTCGTTTAGGGGATATAATGAAAAACTGTTTTTT. This sequence encodes CASSRSFRGYNEKLFF.

The chain recombines TRBV4-1 with TRBJ1-1; TRBD1 agrees at 8 bases. The J segment lost 13 bases and the V segment lost 0 bases, leaving 7 bases of the junction unmatched. The CDR3 runs to 13 residues. CDR1 MGHRA and CDR2 YSYEKL come from the germline V gene. CDR3 in DNA: TGCGCCAGCAGCCAAGATGGGGGGACAGGTGATTTCTTT. As protein: CASSQDGGTGDFF.

V gene TRBV29-1 combines with J gene TRBJ2-7; D is possibly TRBD2 (6 bases). Trimming stripped 4 bases from V and 6 bases from J, with 10 bases between. The CDR3 is made up of 11 amino acids. The germline V gene encodes CDR1 SQVTM and CDR2 ANQGSEA. The CDR3 DNA sequence: TGCAGCGTTGCCGCGGGGCCCGAGCAGTACTTC. As protein: CSVAAGPEQYF.

CDR3: CATSRDRGSETQYF. The CDR3 coding sequence is TGTGCCACCAGCAGAGACAGGGGCTCGGAGACCCAGTACTTC. V is TRBV15 and J is TRBJ2-5, with a tentative D call TRBD1 (6 bases). The V and J ends lost 0 bases and 5 bases respectively, with 10 bases between them. The CDR3 loop spans 14 amino acids. Germline values: CDR1 LNHNV, CDR2 YYDKDF (reference sequence). Based on the CDR3 plus reference TRBV15 and TRBJ2-5, the full variable domain is DAMVIQNPRYQVTQFGKPVTLSCSQTLNHNVMYWYQQKSSQAPKLLFHYYDKDFNNEADTPDNFQSRRPNTSFCFLDIRSPGLGDTAMYLCATSRDRGSETQYFGPGTRLLVL.

This rearrangement joins TRBV29-1 to TRBJ1-1, with D tentatively TRBD1 (6 bases). Germline-derived CDR1 and CDR2 are SQVTM and ANQGSEA. Trimming removed 7 bases from V and 4 bases from J, with 19 bases in between. This CDR3 has 14 residues. CDR3 coding DNA: TGCAGCGCTATTAGCAGGGGCCCGGGCACTGAAGCTTTCTTT. Amino acid sequence: CSAISRGPGTEAFF.

The chain couples TRBV6-5 to TRBJ2-7, with TRBD2 identical over 7 bases. The CDR3 is made up of 14 amino acids. Germline CDR1 and CDR2: MNHEY and SVGAGI. The V and J ends lost 7 bases and 0 bases, in that order; junction bases with no gene match: 6. The CDR3 loop is CASTKAGNSYEQYF. In nucleotides, the CDR3 is TGTGCCAGCACTAAAGCGGGGAACTCCTACGAGCAGTACTTC.

The chain employs TRBV29-1 and TRBJ2-2; TRBD1 matches 10 bases. Unmatched junction bases numbered 5, after V lost 5 bases and J lost 2 bases. Per germline, CDR1 SQVTM and CDR2 ANQGSEA. This CDR3 has 15 residues. DNA for the CDR3: TGCAGCGTTTCCACGACAGGGGGCAACACCGGGGAGCTGTTTTTT. Amino acids: CSVSTTGGNTGELFF.

The chain combines TRBV29-1 with TRBJ2-1; D is possibly TRBD2 (5 bases). The germline CDR1 and CDR2 sequences are SQVTM and ANQGSEA. The V and J ends lost 4 bases and 3 bases respectively, with 10 bases between them. CDR3 size: 13 residues. The CDR3 bases are TGCAGCGTTGTGCCCGGGATCTACAATGAGCAGTTCTTC. Its translation is CSVVPGIYNEQFF.

This chain joins TRBV19 and TRBJ1-2; TRBD1 might be the D (6 bases). V dropped 3 bases and J dropped 3 bases, with 8 bases sitting between them. Germline CDR1 LNHDA, CDR2 SQIVND (reference sequence). This CDR3 comprises 13 residues. In DNA form, the CDR3 reads TGTGCCAGTAGTATCACAGGGTACTATGGCTACACCTTC. Translation gives CASSITGYYGYTF. The entire variable domain, with the rest obtained from reference TRBV19 and TRBJ1-2, is as follows: DGGITQSPKYLFRKEGQNVTLSCEQNLNHDAMYWYRQDPGQGLRLIYYSQIVNDFQKGDIAEGYSVSREKKESFPLTVTSAQKNPTAFYLCASSITGYYGYTFGSGTRLTVV.

The DNA for the CDR3 is TGTGCCAGCAGCTTGGAGGCGGATAGAGGTGCTGGCTACACCTTC. This encodes CASSLEADRGAGYTF. This chain links TRBV5-4 with TRBJ1-2; D is ambiguous. The CDR3 length is 15 residues. Germline V gives CDR1 SGHNT, CDR2 YYREEE (reference sequence). V gave up 0 bases and J gave up 7 bases, with 16 bases separating them.

The sample holds a few counts of this clone. The J gene is TRBJ1-1, the V gene TRBV4-3; D uncertain. Trimming pared 0 bases from V and 2 bases from J, leaving 10 bases between. Germline-derived CDR1 and CDR2 are LGHNA and YSLEER. The CDR3 sequence is 15 residues long. The DNA for the CDR3 is TGCGCCAGCAGCCAAGATGCACAGACAAACACTGAAGCTTTCTTT. It yields the protein CASSQDAQTNTEAFF.

The CDR3 region is CASSKQGVMFF. DNA of the CDR3: TGTGCCAGCAGCAAACAGGGGGTGATGTTCTTC. The chain has TRBV25-1 and TRBJ2-1; TRBD1 matches 8 bases. Per germline, CDR1 MGHDK and CDR2 SYGVNS. The CDR3 has 11 residues. Trimming at V came to 6 bases and at J to 15 bases, leaving 7 bases not matched to a gene.

The rearrangement links TRBV4-3 to TRBJ2-7; D is possibly TRBD2 (5 bases). The CDR3 length is 13 residues. The V gene lost 3 bases and the J gene lost 6 bases, with 12 bases spanning the gap. CDR1 LGHNA and CDR2 YSLEER come from the germline V gene. CDR3 nucleotide sequence: TGCGCCAGCAGCCAGGGCGGACTGGGCGAGCAGTACTTC. This codes for CASSQGGLGEQYF.

This rearrangement joins TRBV5-6 to TRBJ2-1; 7 positions match TRBD2. V lost 3 bases and J lost 7; bases outside the gene matches: 16. Per the germline V gene, CDR1 is SGHDT and CDR2 is YYEEEE. This CDR3 contains 17 residues. CDR3 coding DNA: TGTGCCAGCAGCTCTATCCGACTAGCCGTGGGCTGGAATGAGCAGTTCTTC. Protein sequence: CASSSIRLAVGWNEQFF.

This sequence joins TRBV10-3 and TRBJ2-6, with D possibly being TRBD1 (5 bases). Trimming left V 2 bases short and J 2 bases short, with 10 bases between. Germline CDR1 reads ENHRY; CDR2 reads SYGVKD. The CDR3 consists of 16 residues. This CDR3 reads CAISETGIPGANVLTF. The CDR3 DNA sequence: TGTGCCATCAGTGAGACAGGTATACCTGGGGCCAACGTCCTGACTTTC.

J is TRBJ1-5 and V is TRBV7-8; 7 bases fit TRBD1. The CDR3 runs to 15 residues. The V and J ends lost 5 bases and 0 bases, in that order; junction bases with no gene match: 4. Germline loops: CDR1 SGHVS, CDR2 FQNEAQ. The CDR3 sequence: CASSQRDSSNQPQHF. As DNA, the CDR3 is TGTGCCAGCAGCCAACGGGACAGTAGCAATCAGCCCCAGCATTTT.